The 11 T cell receptor beta chains given below trace back to one sample, sequenced in a study of T cell responses to AZD1222 COVID-19 vaccine. Data came from immunoSEQ multiplex PCR; TCRdb stores just in-frame clones and leaves some out. The sample holds 100,000 to 150,000 clones; 91% are singletons and the top ten take 1.5% to 2%. Sequenced material: peripheral blood, taken 28 days after the second AZD1222 dose. These TCRs come from an adult who received the AZD1222 COVID-19 vaccine.

The CDR3 loop is CSVRDADQPQHF. The CDR3 DNA follows: TGCAGCGTTCGGGACGCCGATCAGCCCCAGCATTTT. The chain joins TRBV29-1 to TRBJ1-5, with a possible D match to TRBD1 (5 bases). V lost 5 bases, J lost 5 bases, and 10 bases lay in between. Per the germline V gene, CDR1 is SQVTM and CDR2 is ANQGSEA. CDR3 length equals 12 residues.

This clone showed up just once. The chain couples TRBV30 to TRBJ1-1, with TRBD1 matching over 9 bases. V lost 7 bases, J lost 5 bases, and 5 bases stayed unmatched. CDR3 length: 12 amino acids. CDR1 is GTSNPN and CDR2 is SVGIG in the germline V gene (reference sequence). The CDR3 sequence: CALDRGETEAFF. The CDR3 coding sequence is TGTGCCTTGGACAGGGGAGAGACTGAAGCTTTCTTT.

The chain links TRBV6-1 to TRBJ1-1; D is undetermined. From germline, CDR1 is MNHNS and CDR2 SASEGT. V dropped 4 bases and J dropped 3 bases, with 12 bases sitting between them. CDR3 size: 14 residues. In nucleotides, the CDR3 is TGTGCCAGCAGTGGTACTTCCGGCTACACTGAAGCTTTCTTT. It yields the protein CASSGTSGYTEAFF.

The CDR3 region has the DNA TGTGCCAGCAGCTTAGGCCAGGGTAGAGACACTGAAGCTTTCTTT. Protein sequence: CASSLGQGRDTEAFF. The rearrangement uses TRBV7-9 and TRBJ1-1; D might be TRBD1 (5 bases). CDR1 is SEHNR and CDR2 is FQNEAQ in the germline V gene (reference sequence). The V and J ends lost 1 base and 3 bases respectively, with 12 bases between them. The CDR3 covers 15 residues.

V is TRBV4-3 and J is TRBJ1-4, with D hard to call. This CDR3 contains 15 residues. Germline V gene sequence: CDR1 LGHNA, CDR2 YSLEER. V lost 0 bases and J 7 bases, leaving 12 bases between the germline ends. The CDR3 nucleotides are TGCGCCAGCAGCCAAGAGCACACCACGGGTGAAAAACTGTTTTTT. This sequence encodes CASSQEHTTGEKLFF.

The chain combines TRBV7-8 with TRBJ2-2, with D possibly matching TRBD2 (5 bases). Germline CDR1 reads SGHVS; CDR2 reads FQNEAQ. Trimming pared 1 base from V and 2 bases from J, leaving 8 bases between. The CDR3 is 15 residues long. CDR3 sequence reads: CASSLGGVNTGELFF. The CDR3 DNA is TGTGCCAGCAGCTTAGGGGGAGTAAACACCGGGGAGCTGTTTTTT.

This chain uses TRBV5-4 with TRBJ1-2; D is unclear. The germline gives CDR1 SGHNT, CDR2 YYREEE (reference sequence). The CDR3 consists of 13 residues. V dropped 4 bases and J dropped 8 bases, with 15 bases sitting between them. Written as DNA, the CDR3 is TGTGCCAGCAGCCAAGACGGTACGGGGGGCTACACCTTC. Translating it yields CASSQDGTGGYTF.

V and J are TRBV5-6 and TRBJ2-2; 8 bases agree with TRBD1. The junction had 10 bases not matched to a gene; V was cut back by 0 bases and J by 3 bases. Germline CDR1 SGHDT, CDR2 YYEEEE. CDR3 length equals 18 residues. The CDR3 DNA follows: TGTGCCAGCAGCTTGGTCGCGGCAGGGGGCATTCACACCGGGGAGCTGTTTTTT. It encodes CASSLVAAGGIHTGELFF. Full variable domain (missing parts from reference TRBV5-6 and TRBJ2-2): DAGVTQSPTHLIKTRGQQVTLRCSPKSGHDTVSWYQQALGQGPQFIFQYYEEEERQRGNFPDRFSGHQFPNYSSELNVNALLLGDSALYLCASSLVAAGGIHTGELFFGEGSRLTVL.

The chain employs TRBV18 and TRBJ2-7; D unclear. CDR3 length equals 12 residues. Looked up from germline, CDR1 is KGHSH and CDR2 is LQKENI. The V end lost 2 bases, the J end lost 7 bases, and 9 bases lay between the germline ends. The DNA of the CDR3 is TGTGCCAGCTCACCAGGGATTAGAGAGCAGTACGTC. Translated, it gives CASSPGIREQYV.

As to this clone: The DNA is omitted, as the CDR3 cannot be located on it reliably, and the CDR3 follows TCRdb's listing. The chain links TRBV19 to TRBJ1-5. From its first to its last residue, the CDR3 has 14 amino acids. Germline V gene lookup returns CDR1 LNHDA and CDR2 SQIVND (reference sequence). The CDR3 loop reads CASSISGPGQPQHF.

This clone was recorded only once. The V gene is TRBV7-9, the J gene TRBJ2-5, with D tentatively TRBD1 (6 bases). CDR3 length equals 14 residues. V lost 6 bases and J lost 1, with 12 bases in between. Germline CDR1 SEHNR, CDR2 FQNEAQ (reference sequence). The CDR3 reads CASSQQGPQETQYF. DNA for the CDR3: TGTGCCAGCAGTCAACAGGGACCCCAAGAGACCCAGTACTTC.